This TCR beta chain was identified in a study of long-term antiretroviral therapy in people with HIV. Points from the study as a whole: Blood specimens, gathered between about 2003 and 2017, were possibly obtained under older ART regimens. Following ART, diversity rose but still fell short of transplant donor controls. No data on ART adherence, viral resistance or therapy changes. HIV repertoires spanned narrower CDR3 length ranges than controls.

This clone has just one count. The antigen is undetermined. Survey level was the resolution at which the v3.0 immunoSEQ assay ran. The assay was immunoSEQ multiplex PCR, and TCRdb's table has in-frame clones only and misses some. In the table there are more than 25,000 clones, nearly 95% of which are singletons. CDR3 length: 15 amino acids. V lost 4 bases to trimming and J lost 4 bases; unmatched junction nucleotides: 8. Per the germline V gene, CDR1 is SNHLY and CDR2 is FYNNEI. This specimen consisted of unsorted PBMCs, obtained approximately 6.3 years after starting antiretroviral therapy. The TCR was taken from a woman in her 40s with HIV. The chain carries TRBV2 and TRBJ1-2, with 8 bases lining up with TRBD1. The CDR3: CASSGRQGKGYGYTF. Here the CDR3 DNA reads TGTGCCAGCAGTGGCCGACAGGGGAAGGGCTATGGCTACACCTTC.